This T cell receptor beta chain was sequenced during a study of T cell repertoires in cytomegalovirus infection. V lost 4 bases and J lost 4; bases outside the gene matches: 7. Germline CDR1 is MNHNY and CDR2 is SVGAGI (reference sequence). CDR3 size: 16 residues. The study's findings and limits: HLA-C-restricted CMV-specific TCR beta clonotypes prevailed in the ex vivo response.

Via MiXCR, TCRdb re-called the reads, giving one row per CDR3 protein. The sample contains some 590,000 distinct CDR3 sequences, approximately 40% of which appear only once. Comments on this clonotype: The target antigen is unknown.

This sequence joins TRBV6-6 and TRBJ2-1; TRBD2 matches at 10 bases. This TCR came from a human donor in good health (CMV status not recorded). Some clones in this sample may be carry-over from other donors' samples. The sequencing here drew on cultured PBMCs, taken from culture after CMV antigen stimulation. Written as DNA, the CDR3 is TGTGCCAGCAGTTTTTTAGCGGGAGGCAATTACAATGAGCAGTTCTTC. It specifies CASSFLAGGNYNEQFF.